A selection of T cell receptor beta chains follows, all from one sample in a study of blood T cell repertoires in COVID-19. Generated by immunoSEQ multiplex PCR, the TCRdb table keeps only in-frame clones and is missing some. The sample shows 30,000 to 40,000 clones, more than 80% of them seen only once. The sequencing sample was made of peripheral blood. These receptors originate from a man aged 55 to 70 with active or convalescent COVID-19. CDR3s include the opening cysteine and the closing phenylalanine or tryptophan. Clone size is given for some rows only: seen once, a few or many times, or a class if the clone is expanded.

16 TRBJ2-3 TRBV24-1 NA CATSDLTFGGTDTQYF
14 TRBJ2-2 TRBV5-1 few CASNEGSRTGELFF
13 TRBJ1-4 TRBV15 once CATSRTANEKLFF
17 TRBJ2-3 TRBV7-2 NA CASSSLIHRTSTDTQYF
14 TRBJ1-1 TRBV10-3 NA CAISEESRRAEAFF
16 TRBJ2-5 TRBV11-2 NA CASSLGSGGAVETQYF
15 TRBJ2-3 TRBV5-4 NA CASSGVRSRTDTQYF
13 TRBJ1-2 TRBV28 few CASSLSDRYGYTF
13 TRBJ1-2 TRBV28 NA CASSSDRAYGYTF
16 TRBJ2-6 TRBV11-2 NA CASSLVNRVGANVLTF
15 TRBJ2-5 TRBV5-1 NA CASSSGTGAQETQYF
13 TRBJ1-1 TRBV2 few CASRNRQFTEAFF
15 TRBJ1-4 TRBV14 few CASSPTRGTNEKLFF
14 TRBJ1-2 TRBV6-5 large CASKEGQGTYGYTF
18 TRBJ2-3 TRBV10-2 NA CASRDPKAAGVWADTQYF
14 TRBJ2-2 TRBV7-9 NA CASSTDRANGELFF
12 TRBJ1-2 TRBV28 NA CASWTGYYGYTF
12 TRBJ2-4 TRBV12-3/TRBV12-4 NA CASSFTGNIQYF
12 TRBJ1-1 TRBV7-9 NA CASSSDRGSAFF
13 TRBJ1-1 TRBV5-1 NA CASSSQGGTEAFF
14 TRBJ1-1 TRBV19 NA CASSMREQNTEAFF
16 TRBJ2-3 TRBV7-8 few CASSLASRWGADTQYF
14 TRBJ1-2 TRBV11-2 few CASSLGRGGRGYTF
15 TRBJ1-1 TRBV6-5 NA CASTRGTGMNTEAFF
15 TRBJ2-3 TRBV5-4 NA CASSPAGADTDTQYF
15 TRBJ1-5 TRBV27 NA CASKRSAVFNQPQHF
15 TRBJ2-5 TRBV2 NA CASSEGTSALETQYF
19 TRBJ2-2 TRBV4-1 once CASSQDAPNMGGSSGELFF
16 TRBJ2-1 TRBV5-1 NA CASSLAPTGTYNEQFF
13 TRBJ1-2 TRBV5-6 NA CASSQYRGAGYTF
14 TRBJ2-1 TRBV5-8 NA CASSLGGSYNEQFF
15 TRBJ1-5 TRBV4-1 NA CASSQDPNYNQPQHF
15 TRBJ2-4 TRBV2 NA CASSGRAGHKNIQYF
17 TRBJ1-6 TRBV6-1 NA CASSETGWGTGPLTLHF
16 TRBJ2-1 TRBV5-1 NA CASSYISGRRDNEQFF
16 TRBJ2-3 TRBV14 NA CASSQDQLWSTDTQYF
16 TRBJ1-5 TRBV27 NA CASSLWGTGGFQPQHF
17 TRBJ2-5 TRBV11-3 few CASSSGVLAGVDETQYF
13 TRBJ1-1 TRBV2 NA CASSEEYATEAFF
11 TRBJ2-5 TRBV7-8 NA CASSSEETQYF
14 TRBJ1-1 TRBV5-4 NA CASSRGQGDTEAFF
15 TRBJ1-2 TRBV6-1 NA CASSEARKAPYGYTF
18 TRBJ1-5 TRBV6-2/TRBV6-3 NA CASSSGYGTAYSNQPQHF
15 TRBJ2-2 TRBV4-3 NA CASSPHLRGSGELFF
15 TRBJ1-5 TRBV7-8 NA CASSLLPTENQPQHF
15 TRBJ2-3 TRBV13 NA CASSLLAGGADTQYF
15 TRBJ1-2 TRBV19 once CASSLDSQGNYGYTF